This is a list of T cell receptor beta chains from one sample in a study of blood T cell repertoires in COVID-19. Profiled with immunoSEQ multiplex PCR; TCRdb holds only in-frame clones, not every one. The sample has over 75,000 clones, 65% to 85% seen once; the top ten hold roughly 30%. Sequenced material: peripheral blood. These TCRs come from a woman of 80 years or more with active or convalescent COVID-19. CDR3s include the opening cysteine and the closing phenylalanine or tryptophan. Fields, in order: clone size, J gene, V gene, CDR3 protein. The listing skips clone size in some rows; elsewhere it reads once, few, many or a size class.

clone size: .; J gene: TRBJ2-3; V gene: TRBV19; CDR3 protein: CASSLNRGRVGTDTQYF
clone size: few; J gene: TRBJ1-2; V gene: TRBV19; CDR3 protein: CASSMGHRFHGYTF
clone size: .; J gene: TRBJ1-4; V gene: TRBV11-3; CDR3 protein: CASSRGLNEKLFF
clone size: .; J gene: TRBJ1-3; V gene: TRBV13; CDR3 protein: CASSLARPVSGNTIYF
clone size: .; J gene: TRBJ2-7; V gene: TRBV29-1; CDR3 protein: CSVGTNDEQYF
clone size: .; J gene: TRBJ2-7; V gene: TRBV28; CDR3 protein: CASSPTGVSSYEQYF
clone size: .; J gene: TRBJ1-1; V gene: TRBV4-1; CDR3 protein: CASTATGSLLEAFF
clone size: .; J gene: TRBJ1-2; V gene: TRBV19; CDR3 protein: CASISLPADQYGYTF
clone size: .; J gene: TRBJ2-5; V gene: TRBV18; CDR3 protein: CASSLGTGHQETQYF
clone size: .; J gene: TRBJ2-3; V gene: TRBV10-3; CDR3 protein: CAISVDNTDTQYF
clone size: .; J gene: TRBJ2-1; V gene: TRBV7-6; CDR3 protein: CASSPLIAGNYNEQFF
clone size: .; J gene: TRBJ2-2; V gene: TRBV2; CDR3 protein: CASSRSGPDTGELFF
clone size: few; J gene: TRBJ1-4; V gene: TRBV7-2; CDR3 protein: CASSSTGAPNEKLFF
clone size: .; J gene: TRBJ1-1; V gene: TRBV5-1; CDR3 protein: CASSFNTNTEAFF
clone size: .; J gene: TRBJ1-2; V gene: TRBV19; CDR3 protein: CASSIAWTGNYGYTF
clone size: .; J gene: TRBJ1-6; V gene: TRBV19; CDR3 protein: CASHMGGRYNSPLHF
clone size: .; J gene: TRBJ2-7; V gene: TRBV4-2; CDR3 protein: CASSQDNSGKVEQYF
clone size: .; J gene: TRBJ2-5; V gene: TRBV6-6; CDR3 protein: CASRHDRDSGSGTQYF
clone size: .; J gene: TRBJ1-1; V gene: TRBV5-1; CDR3 protein: CASSSPGGGTEAFF